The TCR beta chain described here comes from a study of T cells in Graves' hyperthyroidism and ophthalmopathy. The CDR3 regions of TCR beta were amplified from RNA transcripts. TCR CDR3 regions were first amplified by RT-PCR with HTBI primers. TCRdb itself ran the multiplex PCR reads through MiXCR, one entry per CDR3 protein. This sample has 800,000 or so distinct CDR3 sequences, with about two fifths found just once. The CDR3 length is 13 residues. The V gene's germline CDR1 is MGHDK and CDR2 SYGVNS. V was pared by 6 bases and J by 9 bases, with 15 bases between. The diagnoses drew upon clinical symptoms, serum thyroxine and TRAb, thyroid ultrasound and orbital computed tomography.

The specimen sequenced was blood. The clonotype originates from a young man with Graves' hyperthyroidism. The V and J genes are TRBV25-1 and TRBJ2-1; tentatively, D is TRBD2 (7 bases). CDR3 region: CASRRGGGVEQFF. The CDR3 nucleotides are TGTGCCAGCAGGCGAGGAGGGGGGGTTGAGCAGTTCTTC.